Below, 28 T cell receptor beta chains from the same sample are listed, as sequenced in a study of vaccination and CD4 T cells after COVID-19. The sample's treatment: roughly 10-day PBMC culture with coronavirus spike peptide pools or control peptides (ViraFEST assay). Their cognate antigens are unknown. Sequence data for DNA of cultured CD4+ T cells were generated by the Oncomine TCR Beta short-read assay. Via MiXCR, TCRdb re-called the PCR reads, giving one row per CDR3 protein. The sample consists of approximately 3,200 distinct CDR3 sequences, about four fifths of them appearing once. Source material: CD4+ T cells from blood, cultured in vitro. These receptors originate from a human donor who had recovered from COVID-19.

This rearrangement joins TRBV20-1 to TRBJ1-2; 7 positions match TRBD1. The CDR3 covers 14 residues. The junction had 8 bases not matched to a gene; V was cut back by 5 bases and J by 2 bases. Looked up from germline, CDR1 is DFQATT and CDR2 is SNEGSKA (reference sequence). The CDR3 DNA reads as TGCAGTGCTGGCGGGGGGGGACAGAACTATGGCTACACCTTC. Protein product: CSAGGGGQNYGYTF.

The chain employs TRBV5-5 and TRBJ1-6, with D possibly being TRBD1 (5 bases). Trimming left V 2 bases short and J 5 bases short, with 11 bases between. This CDR3 is 15 amino acids long. The germline gives CDR1 SGHKS, CDR2 YYEKEE (reference sequence). The CDR3 sequence is CASSFQGRHNSPLHF. The CDR3 DNA reads TGTGCCAGCAGCTTCCAGGGACGGCATAATTCACCCCTCCACTTT.

J is TRBJ1-2 and V is TRBV7-8, with 7 bases fitting TRBD1. The CDR3 runs 17 residues. Germline V gene sequence: CDR1 SGHVS, CDR2 FQNEAQ. J lost 2 bases, V lost 3 bases, and 12 bases had no gene match. In DNA form, the CDR3 reads TGTGCCAGCAGCTTCATTCTCGCAAGACAGGGCAACTATGGCTACACCTTC. It translates to CASSFILARQGNYGYTF.

This chain links TRBV20-1 with TRBJ1-2; possible D gene TRBD1, 5 bases. This CDR3 spans 12 amino acids. V was trimmed by 6 bases and J by 8 bases, leaving 16 bases between them. Germline lookup yields CDR1 DFQATT and CDR2 SNEGSKA (reference sequence). CDR3 sequence: CSAPAGGRGYTF. DNA of the CDR3: TGCAGTGCCCCAGCCGGGGGAAGAGGCTACACCTTC.

The rearrangement links TRBV24-1 to TRBJ2-2; D is ambiguous. Germline CDR1 is KGHDR and CDR2 is SFDVKD. The CDR3 length is 16 residues. Trimming shortened V by 4 bases and J by 0 bases, and 11 bases separated the two germline ends. The CDR3 loop is CATSDPTTSNTGELFF. The CDR3 DNA sequence: TGTGCCACCAGTGACCCAACTACGTCGAACACCGGGGAGCTGTTTTTT.

In this sample, this clonotype is large. The chain combines TRBV10-3 with TRBJ1-2, with 7 bases lining up with TRBD1. V trimming: 0 bases; J trimming: 4 bases; junction bases outside the gene matches: 2. The CDR3 consists of 14 residues. Germline V gene sequence: CDR1 ENHRY, CDR2 SYGVKD. CDR3 DNA: TGTGCCATCAGTGAGTCTGAGGGGGCCTATGGCTACACCTTC. Encoded protein: CAISESEGAYGYTF.

This chain links TRBV19 with TRBJ2-1; perhaps TRBD2 as D (6 bases). The germline V and J ends were trimmed by 5 bases and 10 bases, with 30 bases remaining between them. The CDR3 sequence is 18 residues long. Per the germline V gene, CDR1 is LNHDA and CDR2 is SQIVND (reference sequence). In DNA form, the CDR3 reads TGTGCCAGTAGTCCCCCGGTGCTTCGGGGGAAGGCTTCGTGGGAGCAGTTCTTC. It translates to CASSPPVLRGKASWEQFF. The entire variable domain, with the rest obtained from reference TRBV19 and TRBJ2-1, is as follows: DGGITQSPKYLFRKEGQNVTLSCEQNLNHDAMYWYRQDPGQGLRLIYYSQIVNDFQKGDIAEGYSVSREKKESFPLTVTSAQKNPTAFYLCASSPPVLRGKASWEQFFGPGTRLTVL.

The CDR3 reads CASSLYRGQDYGYTF. The CDR3 region has the DNA TGTGCCAGCAGCTTATATAGAGGTCAGGACTATGGCTACACCTTC. The chain recombines TRBV7-2 with TRBJ1-2; D is ambiguous. V lost 2 bases, J lost 3 bases, and 13 bases lay in between. This CDR3 is 15 amino acids long. Germline V gene data show CDR1 as SGHTA and CDR2 as FQGNSA. The full variable domain, its missing parts supplied by reference TRBV7-2 and TRBJ1-2, is GAGVSQSPSNKVTEKGKDVELRCDPISGHTALYWYRQSLGQGLEFLIYFQGNSAPDKSGLPSDRFSAERTGGSVSTLTIQRTQQEDSAVYLCASSLYRGQDYGYTFGSGTRLTVV.

The gene calls are TRBV25-1 and TRBJ2-6, with 9 bases that match TRBD2. Unmatched junction bases numbered 8, after V lost 3 bases and J lost 2 bases. Germline assignment: CDR1 MGHDK and CDR2 SYGVNS. CDR3 size: 18 residues. The DNA for the CDR3 is TGTGCCAGCAGTGACTCCCGCGGGGGGGCCCCTGGGGCCAACGTCCTGACTTTC. Its translation: CASSDSRGGAPGANVLTF. Filled out from reference TRBV25-1 and TRBJ2-6, the complete variable domain reads EADIYQTPRYLVIGTGKKITLECSQTMGHDKMYWYQQDPGMELHLIHYSYGVNSTEKGDLSSESTVSRIRTEHFPLTLESARPSHTSQYLCASSDSRGGAPGANVLTFGAGSRLTVL.

The J gene is TRBJ2-5, the V gene TRBV5-1; possibly TRBD1 or TRBD2 for D (5 bases each). The V gene lost 4 bases and the J gene lost 4 bases, with 14 bases spanning the gap. This CDR3 is 14 amino acids long. Germline CDR1 SGHRS, CDR2 YFSETQ. CDR3 region: CASSPGTGGETQYF. Written as DNA, the CDR3 is TGCGCCAGCAGCCCGGGGACCGGTGGAGAGACCCAGTACTTC.

This chain links TRBV20-1 with TRBJ1-2, with TRBD1 matching 7 bases. V was pared by 3 bases and J by 6 bases, with 7 bases of the junction left unmatched. Germline values: CDR1 DFQATT, CDR2 SNEGSKA (reference sequence). There are 13 residues in the CDR3. The CDR3 region is CSASSGTVNGYTF. The CDR3 DNA sequence: TGCAGTGCTAGCTCCGGGACAGTAAATGGCTACACCTTC.

This clonotype has a handful of counts. This rearrangement joins TRBV7-9 to TRBJ1-2, with D uncertain. This CDR3 has 14 amino acids. V gave up 7 bases and J gave up 3 bases, with 15 bases separating them. Germline V gives CDR1 SEHNR, CDR2 FQNEAQ (reference sequence). As DNA, the CDR3 is TGTGCCAGCACCTCCCCCCCCGGGGACTATGGCTACACCTTC. This encodes CASTSPPGDYGYTF.

This chain links TRBV2 with TRBJ2-1; 7 positions match TRBD1. Germline V gene data show CDR1 as SNHLY and CDR2 as FYNNEI. The CDR3 loop spans 15 amino acids. V was clipped by 6 bases and J by 1 base; unmatched bases: 6. CDR3 residues: CASRFETGSYNEQFF. The CDR3 DNA follows: TGTGCCAGCAGATTCGAGACAGGGTCCTACAATGAGCAGTTCTTC.

Here the CDR3 DNA reads TGTGCCAGCAGTGAATGGGGCAGCCCGGGTGTGGATCAGCCCCAGCATTTT. It specifies CASSEWGSPGVDQPQHF. The chain uses TRBV6-1 and TRBJ1-5, with a tentative D call TRBD1 (5 bases). The germline V gene has CDR1 MNHNS and CDR2 SASEGT. CDR3 length: 17 amino acids. V lost 2 bases and J 5 bases, leaving 19 bases between the germline ends.

The chain carries TRBV19 and TRBJ2-2; 7 bases fit TRBD2. Germline V gives CDR1 LNHDA, CDR2 SQIVND (reference sequence). CDR3 length: 17 amino acids. The V and J ends lost 4 bases and 0 bases, in that order; junction bases with no gene match: 8. The CDR3, as DNA: TGTGCCAGTAGTAGGATTCGCGGGGGATCGAACACCGGGGAGCTGTTTTTT. Protein product: CASSRIRGGSNTGELFF. Together with reference TRBV19 and TRBJ2-2, the CDR3 gives the full variable domain: DGGITQSPKYLFRKEGQNVTLSCEQNLNHDAMYWYRQDPGQGLRLIYYSQIVNDFQKGDIAEGYSVSREKKESFPLTVTSAQKNPTAFYLCASSRIRGGSNTGELFFGEGSRLTVL.

This chain links TRBV6-2 or TRBV6-3 with TRBJ1-4; no clear D gene. Germline-derived CDR1 and CDR2 are MNHEY and SVGEGT. V lost 5 bases to trimming and J lost 2 bases, with 12 bases between them. The CDR3 has 15 residues. The CDR3 DNA reads TGTGCCAGCAGTGACGTAGGTGTCACTAATGAAAAACTGTTTTTT. Translated, it gives CASSDVGVTNEKLFF.

The chain joins TRBV25-1 to TRBJ2-3; no reliable D call. Trimming removed 5 bases at V and 0 bases at J, with 3 bases between. CDR1 and CDR2 from the germline V gene are MGHDK and SYGVNS. This CDR3 has 12 amino acids. CDR3 loop: CASSSSTDTQYF. For the CDR3, the DNA is TGTGCCAGCAGTTCGAGCACAGATACGCAGTATTTT.

The rearrangement uses TRBV11-1 and TRBJ2-1; 7 bases fit TRBD1. V trimming: 5 bases; J trimming: 1 base; junction bases outside the gene matches: 5. This CDR3 region has 15 residues. Per the germline V gene, CDR1 is SGHAT and CDR2 is FQDESV (reference sequence). In nucleotides, the CDR3 is TGTGCCAGCAGCCCAGACAGGGTATCCTACAATGAGCAGTTCTTC. Translated: CASSPDRVSYNEQFF. Full variable domain (outside the CDR3, taken from reference TRBV11-1 and TRBJ2-1): EAEVAQSPRYKITEKSQAVAFWCDPISGHATLYWYRQILGQGPELLVQFQDESVVDDSQLPKDRFSAERLKGVDSTLKIQPAELGDSAMYLCASSPDRVSYNEQFFGPGTRLTVL.

The chain joins TRBV18 to TRBJ2-7; TRBD2 agrees at 8 bases. Trimming removed 3 bases from V and 7 bases from J; junction bases left unmatched: 5. The CDR3 contains 13 residues. Germline values: CDR1 KGHSH, CDR2 LQKENI. DNA of the CDR3: TGTGCCAGCTCACCCTCCGGGGGGGCTGAGCAGTACTTC. Its protein product is CASSPSGGAEQYF. Supplemented by reference TRBV18 and TRBJ2-7, the full variable domain reads NAGVMQNPRHLVRRRGQEARLRCSPMKGHSHVYWYRQLPEEGLKFMVYLQKENIIDESGMPKERFSAEFPKEGPSILRIQQVVRGDSAAYFCASSPSGGAEQYFGPGTRLTVT.

This chain joins TRBV20-1 and TRBJ2-1; 8 bases match TRBD2. Germline CDR1 is DFQATT and CDR2 is SNEGSKA (reference sequence). The CDR3 spans 13 residues. J lost 5 bases, V lost 3 bases, and 3 bases had no gene match. CDR3 DNA: TGCAGTGCTAGCGGGGGGGCCAACAATGAGCAGTTCTTC. Translating it yields CSASGGANNEQFF.

The chain carries TRBV7-9 and TRBJ1-2; maybe TRBD1 (6 bases). Germline CDR1 SEHNR, CDR2 FQNEAQ (reference sequence). V lost 2 bases and J 1 base, leaving 17 bases between the germline ends. The CDR3 is made up of 17 amino acids. The CDR3, as DNA: TGTGCCAGCAGCTTAAGACAGGTGACCCCCTTTAACTATGGCTACACCTTC. Protein: CASSLRQVTPFNYGYTF.

The J gene is TRBJ2-7, the V gene TRBV7-6, with D possibly being TRBD1 (6 bases). V was pared by 3 bases and J by 3 bases, with 12 bases between. This CDR3 has 14 amino acids. Germline V lookup: CDR1 SGHVS, CDR2 FNYEAQ. This chain's CDR3 is CASSLTGRDYEQYF. As DNA, the CDR3 is TGTGCCAGCAGCTTGACAGGAAGGGACTACGAGCAGTACTTC.

The chain joins TRBV20-1 to TRBJ1-5; no reliable D call. V was pared by 8 bases and J by 2 bases, with 10 bases between. CDR3 length equals 12 residues. Germline V lookup: CDR1 DFQATT, CDR2 SNEGSKA (reference sequence). DNA of the CDR3: TGCAGTTACAAACGGGGCAATCAGCCCCAGCATTTT. Encoded protein: CSYKRGNQPQHF.

This CDR3 reads CATSDRTATYGYTF. The DNA of the CDR3 is TGTGCCACCAGTGATCGGACAGCCACCTATGGCTACACCTTC. The chain carries TRBV24-1 and TRBJ1-2, with D possibly being TRBD1 (6 bases). V gave up 3 bases and J gave up 4 bases, with 11 bases separating them. The CDR3 is 14 amino acids. Germline CDR1 is KGHDR and CDR2 is SFDVKD.

This chain uses TRBV23-1 with TRBJ1-5, with D unresolved. TRBV23-1 is annotated as an ORF whose role is uncertain. CDR3 length: 15 amino acids. Trimming shortened V by 0 bases and J by 5 bases, and 11 bases separated the two germline ends. CDR3: CASSQSRANHQPQHF. CDR3 nucleotide sequence: TGCGCCAGCAGTCAATCGCGGGCAAATCATCAGCCCCAGCATTTT.

The V call is TRBV18, the J call TRBJ2-3, with D possibly TRBD2 on 6 matching bases. Germline V gene sequence: CDR1 KGHSH, CDR2 LQKENI. The CDR3 is 16 residues long. With 3 bases removed from V and 0 bases from J, the gap between germline ends came to 13 bases. CDR3 coding DNA: TGTGCCAGCTCACCGTCTCTGGGAGGTAGCACAGATACGCAGTATTTT. This encodes CASSPSLGGSTDTQYF.

This clonotype was counted only a few times. The gene calls are TRBV6-2 or TRBV6-3 and TRBJ1-5; 7 bases agree with TRBD1. The CDR3 sequence is 14 residues long. V lost 6 bases, J lost 3 bases, and 5 bases stayed unmatched. Per the germline V gene, CDR1 is MNHEY and CDR2 is SVGEGT. CDR3 amino acids: CASSWTGPNQPQHF. In DNA, the CDR3 is TGTGCCAGCAGCTGGACAGGCCCCAATCAGCCCCAGCATTTT.

The chain couples TRBV7-3 to TRBJ2-1; D uncertain. Germline values: CDR1 SGHTA, CDR2 FQGTGA. Trimming shortened V by 3 bases and J by 3 bases, and 6 bases separated the two germline ends. The CDR3 sequence is 13 residues long. The CDR3 loop is CASSFTLYNEQFF. The CDR3 DNA follows: TGTGCCAGCAGCTTTACTCTCTACAATGAGCAGTTCTTC.